These T cell receptor beta chains were read from a single sample in a study of T cells in tumors after PD-1 blockade. Here immunoSEQ multiplex PCR was the method, and the copy in TCRdb shows in-frame clones only, minus some. In the table there are 50,000 to 75,000 clones, approximately 79% of which are singletons. The material was PBMCs, obtained after anti-PD-1 treatment. The receptors here all came from a human donor with basal cell carcinoma. The CDR3 runs from the conserved cysteine through the conserved F or W. The D gene is left open where the match is weak. A clone size is listed for some rows: how often the clone was seen (once, few, many), or a class if it is expanded.

CDR3 protein: CASSWQGGYGYTF
CDR3 DNA: TGTGCCAGCAGCTGGCAGGGTGGCTATGGCTACACCTTC
V gene: TRBV5-5
D gene: .
clone size: .
J gene: TRBJ1-2
CDR3 length: 13

CDR3 protein: CASTPTGLGDEQYF
CDR3 DNA: TGTGCCAGCACCCCGACAGGGCTGGGAGACGAGCAGTACTTC
V gene: TRBV2
D gene: TRBD1
clone size: .
J gene: TRBJ2-7
CDR3 length: 14

CDR3 protein: CASSLAKLGASGYTF
CDR3 DNA: TGTGCCAGCAGCTTAGCAAAGCTGGGGGCGAGTGGCTACACCTTC
V gene: TRBV7-8
D gene: .
clone size: .
J gene: TRBJ1-2
CDR3 length: 15

CDR3 protein: CASSFEGVPYNEQFF
CDR3 DNA: TGCGCCAGCAGCTTCGAGGGGGTACCCTACAATGAGCAGTTCTTC
V gene: TRBV5-1
D gene: .
clone size: few
J gene: TRBJ2-1
CDR3 length: 15

CDR3 protein: CASSVEGQGGQPQHF
CDR3 DNA: TGCGCCAGCAGCGTAGAGGGACAGGGTGGCCAGCCCCAGCATTTT
V gene: TRBV5-1
D gene: TRBD1
clone size: .
J gene: TRBJ1-5
CDR3 length: 15

CDR3 protein: CASSLFGTTNTGELFF
CDR3 DNA: TGTGCCAGCAGCTTGTTCGGGACAACGAACACCGGGGAGCTGTTTTTT
V gene: TRBV7-2
D gene: .
clone size: .
J gene: TRBJ2-2
CDR3 length: 16

CDR3 protein: CASSQADRRNEQYF
CDR3 DNA: TGTGCCAGCAGCCAAGCGGACAGGAGAAACGAGCAGTACTTC
V gene: TRBV3-1/TRBV3-2
D gene: TRBD1
clone size: .
J gene: TRBJ2-7
CDR3 length: 14

CDR3 protein: CASSEAGGRRNTEAFF
CDR3 DNA: TGTGCCAGCAGTGAAGCTGGGGGACGGAGGAACACTGAAGCTTTCTTT
V gene: TRBV6-1
D gene: .
clone size: .
J gene: TRBJ1-1
CDR3 length: 16

CDR3 protein: CASSIGGVYGYTF
CDR3 DNA: TGTGCCAGTAGTATAGGGGGAGTCTATGGCTACACCTTC
V gene: TRBV19
D gene: .
clone size: once
J gene: TRBJ1-2
CDR3 length: 13

CDR3 protein: CASSGTTGRTYEQYF
CDR3 DNA: TGCGCCAGCAGTGGAACCACGGGCCGCACCTACGAGCAGTACTTC
V gene: TRBV10-1
D gene: .
clone size: .
J gene: TRBJ2-7
CDR3 length: 15

CDR3 protein: CASSSGANTGKLFF
CDR3 DNA: TGTGCCAGCAGCTCCGGGGCCAACACGGGGAAACTGTTTTTT
V gene: TRBV7-2
D gene: .
clone size: .
J gene: TRBJ1-4
CDR3 length: 14

CDR3 protein: CASRPTRAGGFTGELFF
CDR3 DNA: TGTGCCAGCAGACCCACACGGGCGGGGGGGTTCACCGGGGAGCTGTTTTTT
V gene: TRBV27
D gene: TRBD2
clone size: .
J gene: TRBJ2-2
CDR3 length: 17

CDR3 protein: CASSPLGYNSPLHF
CDR3 DNA: TGTGCCAGTAGTCCTCTAGGGTATAATTCACCCCTCCACTTT
V gene: TRBV19
D gene: .
clone size: .
J gene: TRBJ1-6
CDR3 length: 14

CDR3 protein: CASSPDGLGSGGLSRTQYF
CDR3 DNA: TGTGCCAGCAGCCCCGATGGGTTGGGAAGCGGGGGGCTATCGAGGACCCAGTACTTC
V gene: TRBV7-2
D gene: TRBD2
clone size: .
J gene: TRBJ2-5
CDR3 length: 19

CDR3 protein: CASSFGTGNTEAFF
CDR3 DNA: TGCGCCAGCAGCTTCGGGACAGGGAACACTGAAGCTTTCTTT
V gene: TRBV5-1
D gene: TRBD1
clone size: .
J gene: TRBJ1-1
CDR3 length: 14

CDR3 protein: CAISVGGVGETQYF
CDR3 DNA: TGTGCCATCAGTGTTGGCGGGGTTGGTGAGACCCAGTACTTC
V gene: TRBV10-3
D gene: .
clone size: .
J gene: TRBJ2-5
CDR3 length: 14

CDR3 protein: CASSYPGGSSPLHF
CDR3 DNA: TGTGCCAGCAGTTACCCGGGGGGAAGTTCACCCCTCCACTTT
V gene: TRBV6-2/TRBV6-3
D gene: .
clone size: .
J gene: TRBJ1-6
CDR3 length: 14

CDR3 protein: CATSGPDGSDTQYF
CDR3 DNA: TGTGCCACCAGTGGGCCAGACGGGTCAGATACGCAGTATTTT
V gene: TRBV24-1
D gene: .
clone size: few
J gene: TRBJ2-3
CDR3 length: 14

CDR3 protein: CATSEGPDTQYF
CDR3 DNA: TGTGCCACCAGTGAAGGTCCCGATACGCAGTATTTT
V gene: TRBV24-1
D gene: .
clone size: once
J gene: TRBJ2-3
CDR3 length: 12

CDR3 protein: CASSFAAGASYGYTF
CDR3 DNA: TGTGCCAGCAGCTTTGCCGCCGGGGCTAGCTATGGCTACACCTTC
V gene: TRBV5-4
D gene: .
clone size: .
J gene: TRBJ1-2
CDR3 length: 15

CDR3 protein: CASSSLGTANEQFF
CDR3 DNA: TGTGCCAGCAGCTCCCTCGGGACAGCAAATGAGCAGTTCTTC
V gene: TRBV5-4
D gene: TRBD1
clone size: .
J gene: TRBJ2-1
CDR3 length: 14

CDR3 protein: CASSEAPENTEAFF
CDR3 DNA: TGTGCCAGCAGTGAAGCGCCCGAGAACACTGAAGCTTTCTTT
V gene: TRBV6-1
D gene: .
clone size: .
J gene: TRBJ1-1
CDR3 length: 14

CDR3 protein: CALRTGNEQYF
CDR3 DNA: TGTGCCTTACGGACAGGGAACGAGCAGTACTTC
V gene: TRBV10-3
D gene: TRBD1
clone size: .
J gene: TRBJ2-7
CDR3 length: 11

CDR3 protein: CTSSLPPGQGNYGYTF
CDR3 DNA: TGTACCAGCAGCCTCCCTCCGGGACAGGGAAACTATGGCTACACCTTC
V gene: TRBV5-4
D gene: TRBD1
clone size: .
J gene: TRBJ1-2
CDR3 length: 16

CDR3 protein: CASSLQGYGYTF
CDR3 DNA: TGTGCCAGCAGTTTACAGGGTTACGGCTACACCTTC
V gene: TRBV12-3/TRBV12-4
D gene: .
clone size: .
J gene: TRBJ1-2
CDR3 length: 12

CDR3 protein: CASSETGQGGYSNQPQHF
CDR3 DNA: TGTGCCAGCAGTGAAACAGGACAGGGAGGGTATAGCAATCAGCCCCAGCATTTT
V gene: TRBV2
D gene: TRBD1
clone size: few
J gene: TRBJ1-5
CDR3 length: 18

CDR3 protein: CASSLGSAGTGELFF
CDR3 DNA: TGCGCCAGCAGCCTCGGCAGTGCCGGCACCGGGGAGCTGTTTTTT
V gene: TRBV5-1
D gene: .
clone size: .
J gene: TRBJ2-2
CDR3 length: 15

CDR3 protein: CASSYDSTNEQFF
CDR3 DNA: TGTGCCAGCAGCTACGACAGTACCAATGAGCAGTTCTTC
V gene: TRBV5-4
D gene: .
clone size: .
J gene: TRBJ2-1
CDR3 length: 13

CDR3 protein: CASSLQDRTQYF
CDR3 DNA: TGCGCCAGCAGCTTGCAGGATAGGACCCAGTACTTC
V gene: TRBV5-1
D gene: .
clone size: .
J gene: TRBJ2-5
CDR3 length: 12

CDR3 protein: CASTDAQGGVTEAFF
CDR3 DNA: TGTGCCAGTACCGACGCACAAGGGGGAGTGACTGAAGCTTTCTTT
V gene: TRBV19
D gene: .
clone size: .
J gene: TRBJ1-1
CDR3 length: 15

CDR3 protein: CASSPRGQGNYGYTF
CDR3 DNA: TGTGCCAGCAGCCCCCGGGGACAGGGGAACTATGGCTACACCTTC
V gene: TRBV7-9
D gene: TRBD1
clone size: medium-sized
J gene: TRBJ1-2
CDR3 length: 15

CDR3 protein: CAWSGDPVGNTIYF
CDR3 DNA: TGTGCCTGGAGCGGTGACCCTGTTGGAAACACCATATATTTT
V gene: TRBV30
D gene: .
clone size: .
J gene: TRBJ1-3
CDR3 length: 14

CDR3 protein: CATSSAQAYEQYF
CDR3 DNA: TGTGCCACCAGCAGCGCCCAGGCCTACGAGCAGTACTTC
V gene: TRBV15
D gene: .
clone size: .
J gene: TRBJ2-7
CDR3 length: 13

CDR3 protein: CASSYTARNTEAFF
CDR3 DNA: TGTGCCAGCAGTTATACAGCCAGGAACACTGAAGCTTTCTTT
V gene: TRBV6-5
D gene: .
clone size: .
J gene: TRBJ1-1
CDR3 length: 14

CDR3 protein: CASSSRQGQETQYF
CDR3 DNA: TGTGCCAGCAGCTCCCGACAGGGACAAGAGACCCAGTACTTC
V gene: TRBV5-8
D gene: TRBD1
clone size: .
J gene: TRBJ2-5
CDR3 length: 14

CDR3 protein: CASSGTAENTEAFF
CDR3 DNA: TGTGCCAGCAGCGGTACGGCGGAGAACACTGAAGCTTTCTTT
V gene: TRBV9
D gene: .
clone size: .
J gene: TRBJ1-1
CDR3 length: 14

CDR3 protein: CASSSSYEQYF
CDR3 DNA: TGTGCCAGCAGTTCATCCTACGAGCAGTACTTC
V gene: TRBV2
D gene: .
clone size: .
J gene: TRBJ2-7
CDR3 length: 11

CDR3 protein: CAISESYGTPLSYEQYF
CDR3 DNA: TGTGCCATCAGTGAGTCATACGGGACACCATTATCCTACGAGCAGTACTTC
V gene: TRBV10-3
D gene: .
clone size: .
J gene: TRBJ2-7
CDR3 length: 17

CDR3 protein: CASSIPGLAGYNEQFF
CDR3 DNA: TGTGCCAGTAGTATACCGGGACTAGCGGGATACAATGAGCAGTTCTTC
V gene: TRBV19
D gene: TRBD2
clone size: .
J gene: TRBJ2-1
CDR3 length: 16

CDR3 protein: CATSDHPTGEAYEQYF
CDR3 DNA: TGTGCCACCAGTGACCACCCGACAGGGGAGGCCTACGAGCAGTACTTC
V gene: TRBV24-1
D gene: TRBD1
clone size: .
J gene: TRBJ2-7
CDR3 length: 16

CDR3 protein: CASSPRTSGGQTSYNEQFF
CDR3 DNA: TGTGCCAGCAGCCCCCGGACTAGCGGGGGGCAAACTTCCTACAATGAGCAGTTCTTC
V gene: TRBV27
D gene: TRBD2
clone size: .
J gene: TRBJ2-1
CDR3 length: 19

CDR3 protein: CASSASEPYEQYF
CDR3 DNA: TGTGCCAGCAGTGCCAGCGAACCCTACGAGCAGTACTTC
V gene: TRBV2
D gene: .
clone size: few
J gene: TRBJ2-7
CDR3 length: 13

CDR3 protein: CASSPTPGQGRGYSPLHF
CDR3 DNA: TGTGCCAGCAGCCCCACCCCCGGACAGGGGCGCGGATATTCACCCCTCCACTTT
V gene: TRBV7-9
D gene: TRBD1
clone size: .
J gene: TRBJ1-6
CDR3 length: 18

CDR3 protein: CASSVEARETQYF
CDR3 DNA: TGTGCCAGCAGCGTAGAGGCACGGGAGACCCAGTACTTC
V gene: TRBV9
D gene: .
clone size: .
J gene: TRBJ2-5
CDR3 length: 13

CDR3 protein: CASRETDRGPETQYF
CDR3 DNA: TGTGCCAGCAGGGAAACGGACAGGGGGCCGGAGACCCAGTACTTC
V gene: TRBV2
D gene: TRBD1
clone size: once
J gene: TRBJ2-5
CDR3 length: 15

CDR3 protein: CASGDLTGELFF
CDR3 DNA: TGCGCCAGCGGAGATCTCACCGGGGAGCTGTTTTTT
V gene: TRBV10-1
D gene: .
clone size: .
J gene: TRBJ2-2
CDR3 length: 12

CDR3 protein: CASRDYSEEQFF
CDR3 DNA: TGTGCCAGTAGGGATTATAGCGAGGAGCAGTTCTTC
V gene: TRBV19
D gene: .
clone size: .
J gene: TRBJ2-1
CDR3 length: 12

CDR3 protein: CASSLTSGDPYNEQFF
CDR3 DNA: TGTGCCAGCAGCTTGACTAGCGGGGACCCTTACAATGAGCAGTTCTTC
V gene: TRBV7-8
D gene: TRBD2
clone size: .
J gene: TRBJ2-1
CDR3 length: 16